This passage covers 22 T cell receptor beta chains from one sample sequenced in a study of cytomegalovirus exposure and HLA in healthy donors. With 60 Vbeta and 13 Jbeta primers, the PCR was carried out. Assay used: immunoSEQ multiplex PCR; TCRdb lists only in-frame clones, some missing. This sample has 35,000 to 45,000 clones, with about 47% found just once. Material: PBMCs. All receptors come from a human donor in good health.

The rearrangement joins TRBV4-3 to TRBJ1-5; D unresolved. The CDR3 consists of 16 residues. Germline CDR1 reads LGHNA; CDR2 reads YSLEER. Trimming shortened V by 0 bases and J by 3 bases, and 12 bases separated the two germline ends. The DNA of the CDR3 is TGCGCCAGCAGCCAAGATAGGGAGGGCTACAATCAGCCCCAGCATTTT. Residues: CASSQDREGYNQPQHF.

This clone was picked up a small number of times. The CDR3 DNA follows: TGTGCCAGCAGCTTATCGGTCAGGAGCACAGATACGCAGTATTTT. This gives the protein CASSLSVRSTDTQYF. The rearrangement links TRBV7-2 to TRBJ2-3, with D hard to call. CDR3 size: 15 residues. V shed 2 bases and J shed 0 bases, with 9 bases lying between them. The germline V gene encodes CDR1 SGHTA and CDR2 FQGNSA.

This clone has only a few counts. In DNA, the CDR3 is TGTGCCAGCAGTTTATCCGGGGTCCTCAATCAGCCCCAGCATTTT. It specifies CASSLSGVLNQPQHF. The chain has TRBV27 and TRBJ1-5, with D unresolved. The CDR3 is made up of 15 amino acids. V was shortened by 0 bases and J by 3 bases, with 9 bases between the two germline ends. Looked up from germline, CDR1 is MNHEY and CDR2 is SMNVEV (reference sequence).

This clone has only a few counts. The chain has TRBV28 and TRBJ1-2; 9 nucleotides line up with TRBD1. CDR3 length: 15 residues. Trimming took 6 bases from V and 2 from J; bases not matched to a gene: 7. Germline V gene lookup returns CDR1 MDHEN and CDR2 SYDVKM. In DNA, the CDR3 is TGTGCCAGCAGATCGACCGGGACAGGGAACTATGGCTACACCTTC. Residues: CASRSTGTGNYGYTF.

This clone has a single count. The chain joins TRBV14 to TRBJ1-1; D uncertain. The V gene's germline CDR1 is SGHDN and CDR2 FVKESK. There are 14 residues in the CDR3. V was trimmed by 0 bases and J by 0 bases, leaving 5 bases between them. DNA for the CDR3: TGTGCCAGCAGCCAAGACCCAGTGAACACTGAAGCTTTCTTT. Translating gives CASSQDPVNTEAFF.

This clone was seen a handful of times. This chain connects TRBV7-2 to TRBJ2-7; unclear D gene. The CDR3 sequence is 12 residues long. Germline V lookup: CDR1 SGHTA, CDR2 FQGNSA. The germline V and J ends were trimmed by 0 bases and 7 bases, with 7 bases remaining between them. The DNA of the CDR3 is TGTGCCAGCAGCTTAGCCGAGTGGGAGCAGTACTTC. Its protein product is CASSLAEWEQYF.

This clone was seen a handful of times. This chain links TRBV21-1 with TRBJ2-5; TRBD1, the D gene given by the table, was not confirmed from the DNA. The J call may be wrong; the DNA end is better matched by TRBJ2-7. TRBV21-1 is deemed a pseudogene. This CDR3 is 16 amino acids long. The CDR3 nucleotides read TGTGCCAGCAGCAAAGCGCTTTGGGACAGGGGCTACGAGCAGTACTTC. Its translation: CASSKALWDRGYEQYF.

The chain combines TRBV20-1 with TRBJ1-1, with D unclear. CDR1 and CDR2 (germline): DFQATT, SNEGSKA (reference sequence). The CDR3 length is 11 residues. V lost 2 bases and J lost 8, with 9 bases in between. The CDR3 loop reads CSARRQIEAFF. The CDR3 nucleotides are TGCAGTGCTAGACGCCAGATAGAAGCTTTCTTT.

This clone has only a few counts. The chain has TRBV28 and TRBJ2-2, with 12 bases fitting TRBD2. Germline CDR1 and CDR2: MDHEN and SYDVKM. The CDR3 is 17 residues long. V lost 6 bases, J lost 2 bases, and 7 bases stayed unmatched. CDR3: CASSPLAGGLNTGELFF. For the CDR3, the DNA is TGTGCCAGCAGCCCACTAGCGGGGGGCTTAAACACCGGGGAGCTGTTTTTT.

The V call is TRBV9, the J call TRBJ2-1; 11 nucleotides agree with TRBD2. Germline V gives CDR1 SGDLS, CDR2 YYNGEE. V lost 0 bases and J lost 5; bases outside the gene matches: 4. The CDR3 totals 16 residues. The CDR3 region is CASSVVGSGRDNEQFF. The CDR3 coding sequence is TGTGCCAGCAGCGTAGTGGGTAGCGGGAGGGACAATGAGCAGTTCTTC.

This chain joins TRBV4-3 and TRBJ2-5, with a weak D call TRBD2 (7 bases). Germline-derived CDR1 and CDR2 are LGHNA and YSLEER. Trimming took off 6 bases at V and 7 bases at J, with 21 bases between the two ends. CDR3 length equals 15 residues. CDR3 sequence reads: CASSQSAGARGTQYF. The CDR3 coding sequence is TGCGCCAGCAGTCAAAGCGCGGGGGCAAGAGGGACCCAGTACTTC.

The chain recombines TRBV5-4 with TRBJ1-6; 7 bases fit TRBD1. The CDR3 is made up of 14 amino acids. J gave up 7 bases and V 4 bases, and 5 bases lay outside the gene matches. Germline V CDR1 and CDR2: SGHNT, YYREEE (reference sequence). CDR3 coding DNA: TGTGCCAGCAGCACCGGGACAGTAAATTCACCCCTCCACTTT. Protein: CASSTGTVNSPLHF.

This clone has more than one count but fewer than ten. The chain uses TRBV7-8 and TRBJ1-2, with D possibly being TRBD1 (6 bases). The germline gives CDR1 SGHVS, CDR2 FQNEAQ. CDR3 length: 17 residues. Trimming shortened V by 5 bases and J by 0 bases, and 19 bases separated the two germline ends. CDR3: CASSRLLTGSTNYGYTF. Written as DNA, the CDR3 is TGTGCCAGCAGCCGGCTACTGACAGGATCGACTAACTATGGCTACACCTTC.

V usage is TRBV7-9 and J usage is TRBJ1-1; the match to TRBD1 covers 7 bases. The V and J ends lost 1 base and 5 bases, in that order; junction bases with no gene match: 1. Germline V lookup: CDR1 SEHNR, CDR2 FQNEAQ (reference sequence). The CDR3 runs to 13 residues. The CDR3 region has the DNA TGTGCCAGCAGCTTAGACAGGGGAACTGAAGCTTTCTTT. Residues: CASSLDRGTEAFF.

This clone was detected a few times. The chain uses TRBV7-2 and TRBJ1-2, with TRBD1 matching 9 bases. V trimming: 2 bases; J trimming: 5 bases; junction bases outside the gene matches: 6. CDR3 length equals 15 residues. CDR1 SGHTA and CDR2 FQGNSA come from the germline V gene. This chain's CDR3 is CASSLLQGAGYGYTF. CDR3 coding DNA: TGTGCCAGCAGCTTACTACAGGGGGCAGGTTATGGCTACACCTTC.

This chain connects TRBV4-2 to TRBJ2-2, with TRBD2 matching over 7 bases. This CDR3 region has 15 residues. Germline assignment: CDR1 LGHNA and CDR2 YNFKEQ. V lost 9 bases, J lost 3 bases, and 10 bases stayed unmatched. CDR3 nucleotides: TGTGCCAGTCAGCAGCGGGAAGGGGACACCGGGGAGCTGTTTTTT. This sequence encodes CASQQREGDTGELFF.

V gene TRBV7-2 combines with J gene TRBJ2-7; 8 bases are a match to TRBD2. Germline V gene lookup returns CDR1 SGHTA and CDR2 FQGNSA. The CDR3 has 19 residues. The V gene end was trimmed by 2 bases and the J gene end by 3 bases; junction bases not matched to a gene: 18. The CDR3 bases are TGTGCCAGCAGCTTAAGAATAAGAGGAGCGGGAGACGGAAGCTACGAGCAGTACTTC. Protein sequence: CASSLRIRGAGDGSYEQYF.

For this clone: A read error may produce the germline difference seen at one junction end. The rearrangement uses TRBV4-2 and TRBJ2-7, with TRBD1 as a possible D gene (6 bases). This CDR3 comprises 15 residues. Germline CDR1 LGHNA, CDR2 YNFKEQ. CDR3 protein: CASSQAQGFLYEQHF. In nucleotides, the CDR3 is TGTGCCAGCAGCCAAGCACAGGGTTTTCTCTACGAGCAGCACTTC.

V is TRBV4-2 and J is TRBJ2-5, with TRBD1 matching 7 bases. Germline trimming cut 3 bases from V and 4 bases from J; bases unmatched to any gene: 11. The CDR3 is made up of 16 amino acids. Germline lookup yields CDR1 LGHNA and CDR2 YNFKEQ. The CDR3 protein is CASSHGTVQGGETQYF. The CDR3 bases are TGTGCCAGCAGCCACGGGACAGTTCAAGGGGGAGAGACCCAGTACTTC.

The chain carries TRBV9 and TRBJ2-3; 8 bases line up with TRBD1. The CDR3 runs 17 residues. The trim removed 4 bases at V and 4 bases at J, leaving 14 bases unmatched. Germline V CDR1 and CDR2: SGDLS, YYNGEE. CDR3 loop: CASSSSAGQGAADTQYF. DNA for the CDR3: TGTGCCAGCAGCTCCTCCGCGGGGCAGGGGGCCGCAGATACGCAGTATTTT.

This sequence joins TRBV27 and TRBJ1-6; D might be TRBD1 (5 bases). Germline assignment: CDR1 MNHEY and CDR2 SMNVEV (reference sequence). Trimming took off 3 bases at V and 6 bases at J, with 18 bases between the two ends. The length of the CDR3 is 17 residues. For the CDR3, the DNA is TGTGCCAGCAGTTTCGTGGGGGGAGGGGAGGGTAATTCACCCCTCCACTTT. As protein: CASSFVGGGEGNSPLHF.

This clone was detected only a few times. The rearrangement uses TRBV29-1 and TRBJ2-1; 13 positions match TRBD2. V dropped 0 bases and J dropped 2; count of bases not matched to a gene: 7. This CDR3 spans 18 amino acids. Germline assignment: CDR1 SQVTM and CDR2 ANQGSEA. CDR3 nucleotide sequence: TGCAGCGTTGAAGATCGCGGCACTAGCGGGGGGGCCTACAATGAGCAGTTCTTC. It specifies CSVEDRGTSGGAYNEQFF.